The following is a T cell receptor beta chain sequence with its context. The record originates from a study of shared clonotypes between healthy human individuals. The CDR3 totals 14 residues. Profiled with immunoSEQ multiplex PCR; TCRdb holds only in-frame clones, not every one. The table lists over a million clones, about 75% of them singletons, with 1.4% to 1.5% in the top ten. This TCR was recovered from a man younger than 35 in good health. The sample comprised memory CD4+ T cells sorted from blood. This sample's subset: CD45RA-negative fraction. The chain employs TRBV21-1 and TRBJ2-2; the table names TRBD1, a call not compared with the DNA. TRBV21-1 is assigned pseudogene status. The DNA for the CDR3 is TGTGCCAGCACTAAGGACAGCCTTACCGGGGAGCTGTTTTTT. Translation gives CASTKDSLTGELFF.